This TCR beta chain was identified in a study of blood T cell repertoires in COVID-19 (dated by TCRdb to about 2020). A note on the overall study: Collaborator samples came from the United States, Italy and Spain and covered acute and convalescent phases of COVID-19. The prospective study material was composed of cDNA or gDNA derived from T cells, B-cell-depleted T cells, or PBMCs. Subjects who had been exposed to COVID-19, were actively infected with it, or had recovered from it provided the deeply sampled blood TCRbeta repertoires that made up the dataset. The repertoires were released in a freely available public database meant as a resource for research on the immune response to SARS-CoV-2. The samples were drawn from the first 160 participants of the ongoing ImmuneRACE study and from 950 to 1,500 subjects provided by 6 global collaborators. Nearly every sample came with metadata listing a de-identified subject ID, COVID-19 status, age in years and sex. Where HLA class I and class II types were available, the types were taken from metadata supplied by the sample provider, not from assay-based typing. The paper as a whole reports these results and caveats: How much clinical and demographic metadata was included differed by source and by participant, and the metadata was provided uncurated.

In Seattle, one collaborating source enrolled patients while the infection was active and tracked those patients longitudinally over the course of disease. The collaborating institutions used their own protocols to collect whole blood in K2EDTA tubes. For TCRbeta analysis, collaborators shipped samples in one of three forms: frozen whole blood, isolated PBMCs, or DNA extracted from either of those sample types. With regard to this clone: Its target antigen remains unknown. No quality values exist for individual bases; no much larger clone is one base distant.

CDR1 and CDR2 are drawn from the germline V gene (reference sequence): LNHDA, SQIVND. The CDR3 spans 16 residues, from the cysteine through the phenylalanine. Only the CDR3 part of the read is kept: 48 bases, read in frame from the first base. Ends trimmed: V by 4 bases, J by 4 bases; bases unmatched to a gene: 9. The immunoSEQ Assay, a bias-controlled multiplex PCR, was used to amplify TCRbeta CDR3 regions from genomic DNA. Processing in the source paper ran as follows. Nucleated cell counts per sample were estimated from amplification of reference gene primers within the assay. To quantify the absolute abundance of each unique TCRbeta CDR3 rearrangement, sequence reads were collapsed and filtered. For each sample, productive Simpson clonality was calculated by taking the square root of Simpson's diversity index across productive rearrangements. TCRdb obtained this table from immuneACCESS and retained in-frame rearrangements with V and J assigned. These tables miss some clones; where compared with another copy, unresolved V genes account for less than half of the shortfall, and the remainder is unexplained. The DNA was the basis for D and trimming; V, J and clone size are from that table. The sample table records approximately 300,000 clones; 88% of these occur just once. The biggest ten clones account for approximately 10% of the sample.

Recombination linked TRBV19 to TRBJ2-1; TRBD1 matches 8 bases in the middle. The TCR was taken from a young woman with COVID-19, enrolled during active disease. The sequencing input was peripheral blood. The sequenced DNA: TGTGCCAGTAGTAGCCAGGACAGGGCCAAATACAATGAGCAGTTCTTC. This codes for CASSSQDRAKYNEQFF.